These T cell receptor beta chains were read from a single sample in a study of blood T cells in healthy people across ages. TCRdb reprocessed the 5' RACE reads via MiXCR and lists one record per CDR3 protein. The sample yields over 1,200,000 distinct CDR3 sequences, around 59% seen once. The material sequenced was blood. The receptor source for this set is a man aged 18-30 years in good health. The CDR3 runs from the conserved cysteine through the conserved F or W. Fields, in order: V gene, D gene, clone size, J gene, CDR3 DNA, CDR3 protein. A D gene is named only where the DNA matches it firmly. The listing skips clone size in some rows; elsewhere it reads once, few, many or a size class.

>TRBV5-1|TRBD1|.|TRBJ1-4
TGCGCCAGCAGCCGGGTTGTGCAGGGGGTGAATGAAAAACTGTTTTTT
CASSRVVQGVNEKLFF
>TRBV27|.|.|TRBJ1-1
TGTGCCAGCAGTTTAAGGTTTCAAGGGATAAGCCTTGAAGCTTTCTTT
CASSLRFQGISLEAFF
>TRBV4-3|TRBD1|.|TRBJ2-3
TGCGCCAGCAGCCAAGACCGGGACAGGGATACGCAGTATTTT
CASSQDRDRDTQYF
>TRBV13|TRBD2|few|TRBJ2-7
TGTGCCAGCAGCATTCATGGACTAGCGGGGGCCGGGGAGCAGTACTTC
CASSIHGLAGAGEQYF
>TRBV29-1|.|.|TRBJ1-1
TGCAGCGCCAAGAGGGGACTGAACACTGAAGCTTTCTTT
CSAKRGLNTEAFF
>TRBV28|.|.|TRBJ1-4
TGTGCCAGCAGTTCACCACTGGGGCTTGAAAAACTGTTTTTT
CASSSPLGLEKLFF
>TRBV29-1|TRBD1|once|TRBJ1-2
TGCAGCGTCCAGGACAGGAGTGATAACTATGGCTACACCTTC
CSVQDRSDNYGYTF
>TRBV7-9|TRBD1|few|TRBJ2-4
TGTGCCAGCAGCCCGCCGGGACAGGTCGGGGACATTCAGTACTTC
CASSPPGQVGDIQYF
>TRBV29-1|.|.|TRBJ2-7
TGCAGCGTTGAGTACGGGACGGGAGACGAGCAGTACTTC
CSVEYGTGDEQYF
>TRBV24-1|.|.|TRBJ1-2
TGTGCCACCAGTGATCATCGGACGGGCTATGGCTACACCTTC
CATSDHRTGYGYTF
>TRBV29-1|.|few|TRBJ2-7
TGCAGCGTTGATGGCGCAGCCGGGGATTACGAGCAGTACTTC
CSVDGAAGDYEQYF
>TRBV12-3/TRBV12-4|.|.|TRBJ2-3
TGTGCCAGCAGTTCCAGGGGTGACACAGATACGCAGTATTTT
CASSSRGDTDTQYF
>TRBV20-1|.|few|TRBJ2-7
TGCAGTGCTAGTACCCCGGGCTTGGACGAGCAGTACTTC
CSASTPGLDEQYF
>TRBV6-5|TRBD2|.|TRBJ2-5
TGTGCCAGCAGTTACGGAAGAGCGGGGCAAGAGACCCAGTACTTC
CASSYGRAGQETQYF
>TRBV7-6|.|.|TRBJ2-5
TGTGCCAGCAGCCATTATGGGGGAGAGACCCAGTACTTC
CASSHYGGETQYF